This T cell receptor (beta chain) comes out of a study of blood T cells in healthy people across ages. The CDR3 sequence is 11 residues long. The V gene's germline CDR1 is MNHEY and CDR2 SVGAGI. V dropped 6 bases and J dropped 10; count of bases not matched to a gene: 3. Sample-barcoded 5' priming and a J-beta primer mix drove a second PCR of about 6 to 12 cycles. Each CDR3 protein gets one entry after TCRdb re-called the 5' RACE reads with MiXCR. Here the sample spans roughly 900,000 distinct CDR3 sequences, around 28% being singletons. This receptor was taken from a woman over 75 in good health. The specimen was blood. The chain links TRBV6-5 to TRBJ2-1; 7 bases line up with TRBD1. The chain's CDR3 is CASSTRGEQFF. CDR3 bases: TGTGCCAGCAGCACCAGGGGGGAGCAGTTCTTC.